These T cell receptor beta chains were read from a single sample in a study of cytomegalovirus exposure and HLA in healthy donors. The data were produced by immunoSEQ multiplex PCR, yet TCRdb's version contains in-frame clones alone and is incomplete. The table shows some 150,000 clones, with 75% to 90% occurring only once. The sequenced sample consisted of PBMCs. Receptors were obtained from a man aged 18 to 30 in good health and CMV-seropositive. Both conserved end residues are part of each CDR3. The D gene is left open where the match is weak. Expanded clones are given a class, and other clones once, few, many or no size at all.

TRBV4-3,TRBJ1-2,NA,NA,TGCGCCAGCAGCCAAGGGGTCTCCGCGGATGGCTACACCTTC,CASSQGVSADGYTF
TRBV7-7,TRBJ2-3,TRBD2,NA,TGTGCCAGCAGCTTAAGTGTAGCGGGGGGGCACGATACGCAGTATTTT,CASSLSVAGGHDTQYF
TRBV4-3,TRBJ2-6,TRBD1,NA,TGCGCCAGCAGCCGAGGGACAGGGTTACTCTCTGGGGCCAACGTCCTGACTTTC,CASSRGTGLLSGANVLTF
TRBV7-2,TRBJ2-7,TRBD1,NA,TGTGCCAGCAGCTCTACCGGGACAGCCACAACTTACGAGCAGTACTTC,CASSSTGTATTYEQYF
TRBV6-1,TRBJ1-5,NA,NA,TGTGCCAGCAGTGAAATCGGGGGGATAAGTCAGCCCCAGCATTTT,CASSEIGGISQPQHF
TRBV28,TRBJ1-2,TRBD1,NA,TGTGCCAGCAGTTTAAGGACAGGGGGAGCGGATGGCTACACCTTC,CASSLRTGGADGYTF
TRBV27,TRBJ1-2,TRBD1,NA,TGTGCCAGCAGGCGGACAGGGGTTGGCTACACCTTC,CASRRTGVGYTF
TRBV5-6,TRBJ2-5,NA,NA,TGTGCCAGCAGCTTGGCGGGGACCCAGTACTTC,CASSLAGTQYF
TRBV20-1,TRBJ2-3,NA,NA,TGCAGTGCCGAGAGTCCAGATACGCAGTATTTT,CSAESPDTQYF
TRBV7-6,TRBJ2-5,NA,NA,TGTGCCAGCAGCCCCAACCAAGAGACCCAGTACTTC,CASSPNQETQYF
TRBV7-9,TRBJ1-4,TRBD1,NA,TGTGCCAGCAGCTGGGGACAGGGCAATGAAAAACTGTTTTTT,CASSWGQGNEKLFF
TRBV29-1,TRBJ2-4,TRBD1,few,TGCAGCGTCGCCGGGACAGAAAACATTCAGTACTTC,CSVAGTENIQYF
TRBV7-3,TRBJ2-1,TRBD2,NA,TGTGCCAGCAGCTTAATGGCTAGCGGGGGGTACCATGAGCAGTTCTTC,CASSLMASGGYHEQFF
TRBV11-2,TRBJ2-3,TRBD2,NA,TGTGCCAGCCGAGGTCTAGCGGGGGGGCGTACGCAGTATTTT,CASRGLAGGRTQYF
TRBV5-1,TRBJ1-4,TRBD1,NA,TGCGCCAGCAGCCCCGCGACAGGGGGTAATGAAAAACTGTTTTTT,CASSPATGGNEKLFF
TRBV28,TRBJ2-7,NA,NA,TGTGCCAGCAGTTCCTATTACCCGGGACACCTCTCCTACGAGCAGTACTTC,CASSSYYPGHLSYEQYF
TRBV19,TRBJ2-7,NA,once,TGTGCCAGTAGTATAGCGGGGAAGTACAAGCAGTACTTC,CASSIAGKYKQYF
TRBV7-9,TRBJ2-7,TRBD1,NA,TGTGCCAGCAGCTATGCCGGGACAGGGGGTTTGGAGCAGTACTTC,CASSYAGTGGLEQYF
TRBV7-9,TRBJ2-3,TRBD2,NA,TGTGCCAGCGTAACTAGCGGGAGACCAGATACGCAGTATTTT,CASVTSGRPDTQYF
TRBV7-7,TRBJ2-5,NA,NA,TGTGCCAGCAGCTACTGGAGGGGAGAGACCCAGTACTTC,CASSYWRGETQYF
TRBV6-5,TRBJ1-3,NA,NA,TGTGCCAGCAGTCCCCAGGGTGCAGGAAACACCATATATTTT,CASSPQGAGNTIYF
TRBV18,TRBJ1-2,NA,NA,TGTGCCAGCTCACGGCCGGAAGGGGCGCGAGGCTACACCTTC,CASSRPEGARGYTF
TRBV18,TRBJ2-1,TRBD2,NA,TGTGCCAGCTCACCGGGACTAGCACGGAGAAATGAGCAGTTCTTC,CASSPGLARRNEQFF
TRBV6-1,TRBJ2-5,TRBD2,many,TGTGCCAGCAGTGAACTAGCGGGGGGGCAAGAGACCCAGTACTTC,CASSELAGGQETQYF
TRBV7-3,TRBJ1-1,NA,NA,TGTGCCAGCAGCTTAGGTACGGGTAACACTGAAGCTTTCTTT,CASSLGTGNTEAFF
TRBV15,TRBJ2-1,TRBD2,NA,TGTGCCACCTATAGCGGGGGGGCCCTTAATGAGCAGTTCTTC,CATYSGGALNEQFF
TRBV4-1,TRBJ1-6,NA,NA,TGCGCCAGCAGCCAAGAACAGCATTCACCCCTCCACTTT,CASSQEQHSPLHF
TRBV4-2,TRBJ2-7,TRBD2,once,TGTGCCAGCAGCCAAGTTGGCGGGAGGAACTACGAGCAGTACTTC,CASSQVGGRNYEQYF
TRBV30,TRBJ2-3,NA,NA,TGTGCCTGGAGTGTAGCGAGCGTTGGTGCAGATACGCAGTATTTT,CAWSVASVGADTQYF
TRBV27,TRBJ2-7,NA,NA,TGTGCCAGCAGTTACCCGGGGACCTACGAGCAGTACTTC,CASSYPGTYEQYF
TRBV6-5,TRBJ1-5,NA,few,TGTGCCAGCAGTTTTATACAGGGAGAACAGCCCCAGCATTTT,CASSFIQGEQPQHF
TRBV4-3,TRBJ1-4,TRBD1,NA,TGCGCCAGCAGCCGAGATTCCGGGACAGGGATGGCAAAACTGTTTTTT,CASSRDSGTGMAKLFF
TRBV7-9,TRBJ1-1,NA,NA,TGTGCCAGCAGCCTGGGACATATGAACACTGAAGCTTTCTTT,CASSLGHMNTEAFF
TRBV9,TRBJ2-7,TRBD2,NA,TGTGCCAGCAGCGTCGGCGGGGGGGCGAACGAGCAGTACTTC,CASSVGGGANEQYF
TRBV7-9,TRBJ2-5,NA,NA,TGTGCCAGCAGCAGCCTTCGAGGGAAAGAGACCCAGTACTTC,CASSSLRGKETQYF
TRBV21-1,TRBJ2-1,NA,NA,TGTGCCAGCACCCTTGGGGGGGGACGGAAGGGTGAGCAGTTCTTC,CASTLGGGRKGEQFF
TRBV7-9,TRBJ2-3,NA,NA,TGTGCCAGCAGCTTAGCTAGAGATACGCAGTATTTT,CASSLARDTQYF